A selection of T cell receptor beta chains follows, all from one sample in a study of blood T cell repertoires in COVID-19. Measured with immunoSEQ multiplex PCR; TCRdb has only the in-frame clones, and not every one. The table has approximately 360,000 clones, 80% to 85% seen once. Material for sequencing was PBMCs or T cells enriched from blood (not recorded which). These receptors were taken from a woman between 45 and 65 years old who had recovered from COVID-19. Both conserved end residues are part of each CDR3. D genes are given only for firm matches. Clone size appears in some rows only: once, few, many, or a class for an expanded clone.

TRBD2	12	-	TRBV30	TRBJ2-3	CAGTSGSYTQYF	TGTGCCGGGACTAGCGGGAGTTATACGCAGTATTTT
-	16	few	TRBV5-1	TRBJ1-2	CASSLVGGQSNYGYTF	TGCGCCAGCAGCTTGGTCGGTGGACAGAGCAACTATGGCTACACCTTC
-	13	-	TRBV6-2/TRBV6-3	TRBJ1-6	CASSSTENSPLHF	TGTGCCAGCAGTTCCACAGAGAATTCACCCCTCCACTTT
-	13	few	TRBV24-1	TRBJ2-1	CATSDPEQGAQFF	TGTGCCACCAGTGATCCCGAACAGGGTGCGCAGTTCTTC
TRBD1	14	-	TRBV4-2	TRBJ1-2	CASSPGQEGYGYTF	TGTGCCAGCAGCCCGGGACAGGAGGGGTATGGCTACACCTTC
TRBD2	15	-	TRBV9	TRBJ2-1	CASSASGGGYNEQFF	TGTGCCAGCAGCGCTAGCGGGGGGGGCTACAATGAGCAGTTCTTC
TRBD1	14	-	TRBV16	TRBJ1-2	CASSPRGQGNGYTF	TGTGCCAGCAGCCCCCGGGGACAGGGAAATGGCTACACCTTC
TRBD1	19	-	TRBV7-9	TRBJ2-6	CASSFRGTGGASGANVLTF	TGTGCCAGCAGCTTTAGAGGTACAGGGGGCGCTTCTGGGGCCAACGTCCTGACTTTC
TRBD1	14	-	TRBV6-5	TRBJ1-2	CASSPGQGRYGYTF	TGTGCCAGCAGTCCGGGACAGGGAAGATATGGCTACACCTTC
-	15	-	TRBV5-1	TRBJ2-2	CASSPAEGNTGELFF	TGCGCCAGCAGCCCGGCTGAGGGAAACACCGGGGAGCTGTTTTTT
-	13	-	TRBV6-2/TRBV6-3	TRBJ1-1	CASSYAANTEAFF	TGTGCCAGCAGTTACGCGGCAAACACTGAAGCTTTCTTT
TRBD1	17	-	TRBV7-2	TRBJ2-2	CASSFLPGQGPNGELFF	TGTGCCAGCAGCTTTCTTCCGGGACAGGGGCCTAACGGGGAGCTGTTTTTT
TRBD1	12	once	TRBV29-1	TRBJ1-2	CSVDKGADGYTF	TGCAGCGTCGATAAGGGGGCCGATGGCTACACCTTC
-	13	-	TRBV4-3	TRBJ1-2	CASSQEPGSGYTF	TGCGCCAGCAGCCAAGAACCTGGGAGTGGCTACACCTTC
-	15	-	TRBV7-9	TRBJ1-6	CASSSTGRGNSPLHF	TGTGCCAGCAGCAGTACAGGGAGGGGAAATTCACCCCTCCACTTT
TRBD1	14	-	TRBV18	TRBJ1-2	CASSPSGQAYGYTF	TGTGCCAGCTCACCATCGGGACAGGCCTATGGCTACACCTTC
-	15	-	TRBV28	TRBJ2-5	CASSELGQRGQTQYF	TGTGCCAGCAGTGAGCTCGGACAGAGGGGCCAGACCCAGTACTTC